These 21 T cell receptor beta chains share one sample of origin, sequenced in a study of T cell responses to AZD1222 COVID-19 vaccine. Repertoires were generated with immunoSEQ multiplex PCR, while TCRdb's copy carries only in-frame clones and drops some. The sample yields 110,000 to 150,000 clones, roughly nine tenths seen once. The material was peripheral blood, obtained on day 0 of AZD1222 vaccination. These receptors were collected from an adult in good health.

V and J are TRBV7-3 and TRBJ2-6; tentative D call: TRBD1 (5 bases). The CDR3 length is 16 residues. CDR1 is SGHTA, CDR2 FQGTGA, per germline. Trimming left V 6 bases short and J 2 bases short, with 14 bases between. The CDR3: CASRQSRETGANVLTF. The CDR3 nucleotides read TGTGCCAGCAGGCAAAGCAGGGAAACTGGGGCCAACGTCCTGACTTTC.

V and J are TRBV5-1 and TRBJ2-1; a possible D gene is TRBD2 (5 bases). This CDR3 has 14 residues. V was shortened by 4 bases and J by 5 bases, with 13 bases between the two germline ends. Germline V lookup: CDR1 SGHRS, CDR2 YFSETQ. The CDR3 reads CASSQWTQNNEQFF. CDR3 nucleotides: TGCGCCAGCAGCCAATGGACTCAGAACAATGAGCAGTTCTTC.

The count of this clone is one. The chain carries TRBV28 and TRBJ1-1; TRBD1 might be the D (5 bases). This CDR3 is 12 amino acids long. V dropped 6 bases and J dropped 3 bases, with 8 bases sitting between them. Germline assignment: CDR1 MDHEN and CDR2 SYDVKM. For the CDR3, the DNA is TGTGCCAGCAGCGGGGGGTACACTGAAGCTTTCTTT. As protein: CASSGGYTEAFF.

This clone turned up a few times. The chain has TRBV6-2 or TRBV6-3 and TRBJ2-7; D is uncertain. CDR3 size: 11 residues. The ends were cut back, 2 bases at V and 3 bases at J, with 2 bases in the middle. CDR1 and CDR2 from the germline V gene are MNHEY and SVGEGT. The CDR3 sequence: CASSYDYEQYF. The CDR3 nucleotides are TGTGCCAGCAGTTACGACTACGAGCAGTACTTC.

This sequence joins TRBV7-2 and TRBJ1-3; no definite D call. Trimming removed 4 bases at V and 0 bases at J, with 7 bases between. Germline V gene data show CDR1 as SGHTA and CDR2 as FQGNSA. The CDR3 consists of 14 residues. CDR3 nucleotides: TGTGCCAGCAGCTCGGCTAACTCTGGAAACACCATATATTTT. Protein product: CASSSANSGNTIYF.

In nucleotides, the CDR3 is TGTGCCACCAGGAACACTGAAGCTTTCTTT. This translates into CATRNTEAFF. V usage is TRBV24-1 and J usage is TRBJ1-1; D is undetermined. V lost 7 bases to trimming and J lost 1 base, with 0 bases between them. Germline V gives CDR1 KGHDR, CDR2 SFDVKD. The CDR3 has 10 residues.

The chain couples TRBV29-1 to TRBJ2-7; TRBD2 might be the D (6 bases). The CDR3 spans 12 residues. CDR1 SQVTM and CDR2 ANQGSEA come from the germline V gene. V lost 6 bases, J lost 2 bases, and 11 bases lay in between. This chain's CDR3 is CSVAAGPYEQYF. In DNA, the CDR3 is TGCAGCGTAGCAGCGGGTCCCTACGAGCAGTACTTC.

The rearrangement uses TRBV10-3 and TRBJ1-1; a possible D gene is TRBD1 (6 bases). The CDR3 is 14 amino acids. V lost 0 bases and J lost 8, with 13 bases in between. Looked up from germline, CDR1 is ENHRY and CDR2 is SYGVKD. The chain's CDR3 is CAISESRGSGEAFF. CDR3 nucleotides: TGTGCCATCAGTGAGTCGAGGGGGTCGGGGGAAGCTTTCTTT.

The sample holds a few counts of this clone. V is TRBV27 and J is TRBJ2-1; TRBD2 matches 9 bases. This CDR3 comprises 15 residues. The germline V gene encodes CDR1 MNHEY and CDR2 SMNVEV (reference sequence). The V segment lost 4 bases and the J segment 7 bases; nucleotides outside the gene matches: 8. CDR3 bases: TGTGCCAGCAGTTGGGCGACTAGCGGACCAAATGAGCAGTTCTTC. This gives the protein CASSWATSGPNEQFF.

The chain has TRBV2 and TRBJ1-1; D uncertain. The germline V gene has CDR1 SNHLY and CDR2 FYNNEI. The ends were cut back, 7 bases at V and 4 bases at J, with 19 bases in the middle. This CDR3 contains 15 residues. DNA of the CDR3: TGTGCCAGCATCCTTTCGATAGGGTCTTCCACTGAAGCTTTCTTT. Protein product: CASILSIGSSTEAFF.

This chain joins TRBV9 and TRBJ1-4, with D unclear. This CDR3 contains 14 residues. Germline V gene sequence: CDR1 SGDLS, CDR2 YYNGEE. V lost 0 bases to trimming and J lost 8 bases, with 11 bases between them. DNA for the CDR3: TGTGCCAGCAGCGTAGCTGACCCCGGCGAAAAACTGTTTTTT. Translation gives CASSVADPGEKLFF.

V usage is TRBV4-1 and J usage is TRBJ1-1; TRBD1 might be the D (6 bases). Trimming stripped 0 bases from V and 7 bases from J, with 15 bases between. This CDR3 is built from 15 residues. CDR1 and CDR2 (germline): MGHRA, YSYEKL. CDR3 sequence (DNA): TGCGCCAGCAGCCAAGATGGAGACAGGAAGAATGAAGCTTTCTTT. Translated: CASSQDGDRKNEAFF.

The V and J genes are TRBV10-3 and TRBJ1-3; possibly TRBD1 for D (5 bases). V was clipped by 7 bases and J by 4 bases, with 14 bases between them. CDR1 is ENHRY and CDR2 is SYGVKD in the germline V gene. The CDR3 extends over 14 amino acids. The CDR3 bases are TGTGCCATCACCTCGACAGAAAGGGGAAACACCATATATTTT. Translated: CAITSTERGNTIYF.

The chain recombines TRBV2 with TRBJ1-1; no definite D call. The CDR3 totals 16 residues. Trimming took 2 bases from V and 0 from J, leaving 13 bases between them. Looked up from germline, CDR1 is SNHLY and CDR2 is FYNNEI. For the CDR3, the DNA is TGTGCCAGCAGTGAACGGAGGAGAGGTCTGAACACTGAAGCTTTCTTT. Translated: CASSERRRGLNTEAFF.

J is TRBJ2-5 and V is TRBV6-5; D is undetermined. Germline lookup yields CDR1 MNHEY and CDR2 SVGAGI. This CDR3 region has 11 residues. V lost 6 bases, J lost 5 bases, and 7 bases lay in between. The CDR3 is CASRSGETQYF. The DNA of the CDR3 is TGTGCCAGCAGGTCCGGGGAGACCCAGTACTTC.

The chain recombines TRBV5-1 with TRBJ1-2; D gene uncertain. Per the germline V gene, CDR1 is SGHRS and CDR2 is YFSETQ. The CDR3 has 15 residues. Between the trimmed V and J ends, which lost 0 bases and 8 bases, there was a span of 17 bases. The CDR3 protein is CASSLAASRKGGYTF. The DNA of the CDR3 is TGCGCCAGCAGCTTGGCCGCCTCCCGTAAGGGCGGCTACACCTTC.

This clone occurred a few times. The chain uses TRBV11-3 and TRBJ2-6; D remains ambiguous. Trimming pared 1 base from V and 0 bases from J, leaving 4 bases between. The length of the CDR3 is 15 residues. Germline CDR1 SGHNT, CDR2 YENEEA. CDR3 loop: CASSLGGSGANVLTF. The CDR3 region has the DNA TGTGCCAGCAGCTTAGGGGGCTCTGGGGCCAACGTCCTGACTTTC.

This clone came up once. The CDR3 loop reads CASRVDYGYTF. Here the CDR3 DNA reads TGTGCCAGCAGGGTTGACTATGGCTACACCTTC. The rearrangement uses TRBV28 and TRBJ1-2; D is unclear. This CDR3 spans 11 amino acids. The V end lost 6 bases, the J end lost 3 bases, and 5 bases lay between the germline ends. Germline V CDR1 and CDR2: MDHEN, SYDVKM.

The chain combines TRBV6-5 with TRBJ2-2; no clear D gene. The V gene lost 6 bases and the J gene lost 5 bases, with 16 bases spanning the gap. Germline V lookup: CDR1 MNHEY, CDR2 SVGAGI. The CDR3 has 15 amino acids. Written as DNA, the CDR3 is TGTGCCAGCAGGGGCAGGCGAGCATCGACCGGGGAGCTGTTTTTT. This gives the protein CASRGRRASTGELFF.

The gene calls are TRBV6-2 or TRBV6-3 and TRBJ2-7; D possibly matches TRBD1 or TRBD2 (5 bases each). The CDR3 totals 15 residues. Per germline, CDR1 MNHEY and CDR2 SVGEGT. The V gene lost 4 bases and the J gene lost 6 bases, with 19 bases spanning the gap. The CDR3 spells CASSLSGTVGSEQYF. The DNA for the CDR3 is TGTGCCAGCAGTTTATCCGGGACCGTCGGATCCGAGCAGTACTTC.

This clone has a single count. The same CDR3 also results from other DNA sequences found in this sample. V and J are TRBV30 and TRBJ2-2; D remains unclear. With 5 bases removed from V and 5 bases from J, the gap between germline ends came to 9 bases. Germline V gene lookup returns CDR1 GTSNPN and CDR2 SVGIG (reference sequence). The CDR3 sequence is 12 residues long. CDR3 coding DNA: TGTGCCTGGGCTGAAGGAACCGGGGAGCTGTTTTTT. Residues: CAWAEGTGELFF.